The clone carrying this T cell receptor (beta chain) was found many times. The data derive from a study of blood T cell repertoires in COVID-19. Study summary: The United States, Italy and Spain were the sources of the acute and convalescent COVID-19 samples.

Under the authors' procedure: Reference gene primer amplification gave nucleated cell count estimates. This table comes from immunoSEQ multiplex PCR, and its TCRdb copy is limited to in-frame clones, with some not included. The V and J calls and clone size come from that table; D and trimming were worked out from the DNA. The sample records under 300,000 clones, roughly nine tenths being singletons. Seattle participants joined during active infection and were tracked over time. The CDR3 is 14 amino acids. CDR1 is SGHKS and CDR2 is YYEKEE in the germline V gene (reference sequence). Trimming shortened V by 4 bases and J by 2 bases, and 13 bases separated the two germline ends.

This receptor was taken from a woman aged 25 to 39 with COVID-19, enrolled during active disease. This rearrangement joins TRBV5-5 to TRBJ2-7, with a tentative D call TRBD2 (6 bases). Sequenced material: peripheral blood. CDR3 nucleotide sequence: TGTGCCAGCAGCCCCCCACGGACTACCTACGAGCAGTACTTC. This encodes CASSPPRTTYEQYF. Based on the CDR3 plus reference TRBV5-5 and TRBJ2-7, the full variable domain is DAGVTQSPTHLIKTRGQQVTLRCSPISGHKSVSWYQQVLGQGPQFIFQYYEKEERGRGNFPDRFSARQFPNYSSELNVNALLLGDSALYLCASSPPRTTYEQYFGPGTRLTVT.